Listed below are T cell receptor beta chains from one sample, sequenced in a study of radiotherapy plus CTLA-4 blockade in lung cancer. Some clones are missing from TCRdb's copy, which holds only in-frame ones; the method was immunoSEQ multiplex PCR. The sample records 32,000 or so clones, about 69% being singletons. Sequenced here: peripheral blood, sampled from a patient treated with radiotherapy plus ipilimumab. The source is a human donor with non-small cell lung cancer that progressed on radiotherapy plus ipilimumab. Each CDR3 is given with its conserved first and last residue. The D gene is left open where the match is weak. Some rows have no size entry. The others give once, few or many, or a class for an expanded clone.

j_call v_call d_call clone_size cdr3_aa cdr3_nt
TRBJ2-1 TRBV9 . . CASSKGGGPGNEQFF TGTGCCAGCAGCAAGGGGGGGGGCCCTGGCAATGAGCAGTTCTTC
TRBJ1-1 TRBV5-4 TRBD1 medium-sized CASSLVDREDTEAFF TGTGCCAGCAGCTTGGTCGACAGGGAGGACACTGAAGCTTTCTTT
TRBJ1-1 TRBV6-6 . . CASSLRMNTEAFF TGTGCCAGCAGCCTGCGGATGAACACTGAAGCTTTCTTT
TRBJ1-2 TRBV19 . . CASSRDFPQTDGYTF TGTGCCAGTAGCAGGGACTTCCCCCAAACGGATGGCTACACCTTC
TRBJ1-1 TRBV4-2 . . CASSQVGSIEAFF TGTGCCAGCAGCCAAGTGGGCAGCATTGAAGCTTTCTTT
TRBJ2-7 TRBV29-1 TRBD1 . CSVEDNRDRANEQYF TGCAGCGTTGAAGACAACCGGGACAGGGCGAACGAGCAGTACTTC
TRBJ2-3 TRBV7-9 TRBD2 . CASSLGSGGRTDTQYF TGTGCCAGCAGCTTAGGGAGCGGGGGTCGCACAGATACGCAGTATTTT
TRBJ2-3 TRBV9 TRBD2 few CASSVEGLAGADTQYF TGTGCCAGCAGCGTAGAGGGACTAGCGGGGGCAGATACGCAGTATTTT
TRBJ2-2 TRBV4-1 . once CASSHYRAAPGELFF TGCGCCAGCAGCCATTACAGGGCGGCCCCCGGGGAGCTGTTTTTT
TRBJ2-5 TRBV4-1 . . CASSRGPNQETQYF TGCGCCAGCAGCCGGGGCCCTAACCAAGAGACCCAGTACTTC
TRBJ1-5 TRBV19 TRBD1 once CASKTDRAPNQPQHF TGTGCCAGTAAAACCGACAGGGCTCCCAATCAGCCCCAGCATTTT
TRBJ1-5 TRBV5-4 TRBD1 . CASSLEGAQPQHF TGTGCCAGCAGCTTGGAGGGGGCTCAGCCCCAGCATTTT
TRBJ1-2 TRBV6-5 . . CASSSWPQGYGYTF TGTGCCAGCAGTAGTTGGCCACAGGGCTATGGCTACACCTTC
TRBJ1-5 TRBV7-6 . . CASSLPRTEGNQPQHF TGTGCCAGCAGCTTACCCCGGACAGAAGGCAATCAGCCCCAGCATTTT
TRBJ1-2 TRBV7-9 TRBD1 . CASSLQGAYGYTF TGTGCCAGCAGCTTACAGGGGGCCTATGGCTACACCTTC
TRBJ1-1 TRBV7-2 TRBD1 . CATKPGGGATTEAFF TGTGCCACCAAGCCAGGGGGCGGGGCGACCACTGAAGCTTTCTTT
TRBJ2-7 TRBV21-1 . . CASPPQAGGKQYF TGTGCCAGCCCACCCCAGGCAGGGGGAAAGCAGTACTTC
TRBJ2-2 TRBV5-1 . . CASSFREIGTGELFF TGCGCCAGCAGCTTCCGGGAGATCGGCACCGGGGAGCTGTTTTTT
TRBJ1-4 TRBV28 . . CASSLGGEKLFF TGTGCCAGCAGTTTAGGGGGCGAAAAACTGTTTTTT
TRBJ2-1 TRBV4-1 . once CASSQGRGLAIEQFF TGCGCCAGCAGCCAGGGGAGAGGGCTAGCGATAGAGCAGTTCTTC
TRBJ2-7 TRBV6-5 . few CASSNPGTQTYEQYF TGTGCCAGCAGTAATCCGGGCACACAGACCTACGAGCAGTACTTC
TRBJ2-3 TRBV9 TRBD2 once CAGSVAASGVKDTQYF TGTGCCGGCAGCGTAGCGGCTAGCGGGGTGAAAGATACGCAGTATTTT
TRBJ1-3 TRBV7-3 . . CASSLGGSGNTIYF TGTGCCAGCAGCCTAGGGGGCTCTGGAAACACCATATATTTT
TRBJ2-5 TRBV4-2 TRBD2 . CASSQDPPSGGETQYF TGTGCCAGCAGCCAAGATCCTCCTAGCGGGGGGGAGACCCAGTACTTC
TRBJ1-2 TRBV18 . . CASSREAQNYGYTF TGTGCCAGCTCAAGGGAGGCGCAGAACTATGGCTACACCTTC
TRBJ2-6 TRBV5-5 TRBD1 once CASSSGDRAPTGANVLTF TGTGCCAGCAGCTCGGGGGACAGGGCCCCGACTGGGGCCAACGTCCTGACTTTC
TRBJ2-5 TRBV7-9 . . CASRGPTYQETQYF TGTGCCAGCAGGGGGCCAACGTACCAAGAGACCCAGTACTTC
TRBJ2-5 TRBV28 TRBD1 . CASSLATGGAETQYF TGTGCCAGCAGTTTGGCGACAGGGGGCGCGGAGACCCAGTACTTC
TRBJ2-1 TRBV28 TRBD1 . CASSPGQGGREQFF TGTGCCAGCAGTCCAGGACAGGGGGGTCGGGAGCAGTTCTTC
TRBJ2-1 TRBV7-9 . . CASSSTSYNEQFF TGTGCCAGCAGTTCGACTTCGTACAATGAGCAGTTCTTC
TRBJ2-7 TRBV27 . . CASSGGGVVDEQYF TGTGCCAGCAGTGGGGGGGGCGTAGTAGACGAGCAGTACTTC
TRBJ2-5 TRBV2 TRBD2 few CASSRGEGETQYF TGTGCCAGCAGCCGGGGGGAAGGAGAGACCCAGTACTTC
TRBJ1-1 TRBV7-6 . . CASSTPTGSDTEAFF TGTGCCAGCAGCACACCTACAGGGTCGGACACTGAAGCTTTCTTT
TRBJ2-1 TRBV7-9 . . CASSLALIEQFF TGTGCCAGCAGCTTAGCGCTGATTGAGCAGTTCTTC
TRBJ2-7 TRBV2 . . CASTGVHSYEQYF TGTGCCAGCACTGGGGTTCACTCCTACGAGCAGTACTTC
TRBJ2-1 TRBV11-3 . . CASSLGETVEQFF TGTGCCAGCAGCTTAGGAGAGACAGTTGAGCAGTTCTTC
TRBJ2-1 TRBV6-5 TRBD2 . CASRPAGGNEQFF TGTGCCAGCAGGCCTGCGGGAGGCAATGAGCAGTTCTTC
TRBJ2-3 TRBV5-6 TRBD2 once CASSFLAGGVVDTQYF TGTGCCAGCAGCTTCCTAGCGGGAGGGGTAGTAGATACGCAGTATTTT
TRBJ2-2 TRBV11-2 . . CASSYGTGELFF TGTGCCAGCAGCTATGGGACCGGGGAGCTGTTTTTT
TRBJ2-4 TRBV19 . . CASSISWAGQVNIQYF TGTGCCAGTAGTATAAGTTGGGCAGGGCAGGTAAACATTCAGTACTTC
TRBJ1-1 TRBV13 . . CASSFGTARASEAFF TGTGCCAGCAGCTTTGGGACCGCCCGCGCCAGTGAAGCTTTCTTT
TRBJ2-3 TRBV30 . . CAWTRLGSTWTDTQYF TGTGCCTGGACTCGACTCGGTTCTACCTGGACAGATACGCAGTATTTT
TRBJ2-7 TRBV5-1 . . CASSLAGRLNEQYF TGCGCCAGCAGCTTGGCAGGCAGGCTCAACGAGCAGTACTTC
TRBJ2-2 TRBV2 TRBD2 . CASSVLAASPLMGTGELFF TGTGCCAGCAGTGTGCTAGCGGCGTCACCATTGATGGGCACCGGGGAGCTGTTTTTT
TRBJ2-2 TRBV28 TRBD2 once CASSSASGVGRELFF TGTGCCAGCAGTTCGGCTAGCGGGGTGGGTCGGGAGCTGTTTTTT
TRBJ1-1 TRBV30 TRBD1 . CAWGTGMNTEAFF TGTGCCTGGGGGACAGGAATGAACACTGAAGCTTTCTTT
TRBJ2-1 TRBV19 TRBD1 . CASSIGGGVMYEQFF TGTGCCAGTAGTATAGGAGGGGGCGTCATGTATGAGCAGTTCTTC
TRBJ2-5 TRBV6-5 TRBD1 . CASSRTGMETQYF TGTGCCAGCAGTCGGACAGGGATGGAGACCCAGTACTTC
TRBJ2-7 TRBV10-3 . few CATFMGPTHYEQYF TGTGCCACATTTATGGGACCGACCCATTACGAGCAGTACTTC
TRBJ2-4 TRBV5-6 . . CASSDSRNIQYF TGTGCCAGCAGTGACAGTCGGAACATTCAGTACTTC